The 29 T cell receptor beta chains below were found in one sample sequenced in a study of blood T cell repertoires in COVID-19. TCRdb's copy holds only in-frame clones and misses some; the assay was immunoSEQ multiplex PCR. Here the sample spans some 390,000 clones, about nine tenths being singletons. The sequenced sample consisted of PBMCs or T cells enriched from blood (not recorded which). These receptor sequences come from a woman in her thirties who had recovered from COVID-19.

The chain combines TRBV5-1 with TRBJ2-3; 13 positions agree with TRBD2. Trimming cost V 3 bases and J 4 bases; bases outside gene matches: 8. The CDR3 length is 17 residues. In germline, CDR1 is SGHRS, CDR2 YFSETQ. The chain's CDR3 is CASSSLWTSGGSDTQYF. The CDR3 DNA reads as TGCGCCAGCAGCTCACTATGGACTAGCGGGGGTTCAGATACGCAGTATTTT.

This clone showed up just once. The chain recombines TRBV5-1 with TRBJ2-7; 11 nucleotides align to TRBD2. J lost 6 bases, V lost 1 base, and 6 bases had no gene match. CDR1 is SGHRS and CDR2 is YFSETQ in the germline V gene. The CDR3 totals 15 residues. The CDR3 protein is CASSLTVAGGGEQYF. The CDR3, as DNA: TGCGCCAGCAGCTTGACGGTAGCGGGAGGGGGCGAGCAGTACTTC.

J is TRBJ1-1 and V is TRBV9; maybe TRBD1 (5 bases). The V and J ends lost 4 bases and 0 bases respectively, with 16 bases between them. This CDR3 is built from 16 residues. The germline V gene encodes CDR1 SGDLS and CDR2 YYNGEE. CDR3 loop: CASSPPFGGVNTEAFF. Here the CDR3 DNA reads TGTGCCAGCAGCCCCCCGTTCGGGGGGGTGAACACTGAAGCTTTCTTT. Supplemented by reference TRBV9 and TRBJ1-1, the full variable domain reads DSGVTQTPKHLITATGQRVTLRCSPRSGDLSVYWYQQSLDQGLQFLIQYYNGEERAKGNILERFSAQQFPDLHSELNLSSLELGDSALYFCASSPPFGGVNTEAFFGQGTRLTVV.

The CDR3 nucleotides are TGTGCCACCAGTGATGTGGGCAGACACAATGAGCAGTTCTTC. The encoded protein is CATSDVGRHNEQFF. The chain links TRBV24-1 to TRBJ2-1; the D is unclear. Germline CDR1 is KGHDR and CDR2 is SFDVKD. The CDR3 is 14 residues long. V lost 3 bases and J lost 5, with 10 bases in between.

The rearrangement joins TRBV19 to TRBJ2-7; 8 nucleotides match TRBD1. The CDR3 extends over 14 amino acids. J lost 6 bases, V lost 6 bases, and 10 bases had no gene match. In germline, CDR1 is LNHDA, CDR2 SQIVND (reference sequence). The CDR3 DNA follows: TGTGCCAGTAGATCGCTGACAGGGGATCCCGAGCAGTACTTC. Translating gives CASRSLTGDPEQYF.

V gene TRBV7-8 combines with J gene TRBJ1-2; D might be TRBD1 (5 bases). Per germline, CDR1 SGHVS and CDR2 FQNEAQ. This CDR3 is built from 13 residues. Trimming stripped 5 bases from V and 5 bases from J, with 12 bases between. The CDR3 bases are TGTGCCAGCAGCAAGCGGGACGGATATGGCTACACCTTC. It translates to CASSKRDGYGYTF.

The rearrangement joins TRBV5-4 to TRBJ2-7; 8 nucleotides match TRBD2. Per germline, CDR1 SGHNT and CDR2 YYREEE (reference sequence). The CDR3 has 15 residues. Trimming took 4 bases from V and 2 from J; bases not matched to a gene: 8. Here the CDR3 DNA reads TGTGCCAGCAGCCTGGGAGCGGGGGCCACCTACGAGCAGTACTTC. Translation gives CASSLGAGATYEQYF. Full variable domain (remainder filled in from reference TRBV5-4 and TRBJ2-7): ETGVTQSPTHLIKTRGQQVTLRCSSQSGHNTVSWYQQALGQGPQFIFQYYREEENGRGNFPPRFSGLQFPNYSSELNVNALELDDSALYLCASSLGAGATYEQYFGPGTRLTVT.

The gene calls are TRBV5-1 and TRBJ2-7; 10 bases match TRBD2. This CDR3 contains 15 residues. V lost 2 bases, J lost 2 bases, and 4 bases stayed unmatched. Germline assignment: CDR1 SGHRS and CDR2 YFSETQ. CDR3 nucleotide sequence: TGCGCCAGCAGCTTAGCGGGGGGGCTCGCCTACGAGCAGTACTTC. Translating it yields CASSLAGGLAYEQYF.

This clone was seen more than once but under ten times. The chain is built from TRBV30 and TRBJ1-6; D possibly corresponds to TRBD1 (5 bases). The V gene lost 0 bases and the J gene lost 4 bases, with 10 bases spanning the gap. The CDR3 contains 15 residues. In germline, CDR1 is GTSNPN, CDR2 SVGIG (reference sequence). The CDR3 region is CAWSVGQSYNSPLHF. In nucleotides, the CDR3 is TGTGCCTGGAGTGTGGGGCAGAGTTATAATTCACCCCTCCACTTT.

As DNA, the CDR3 is TGTGCCACCAGCAGAGATCCAGGGTTTGGGAACACCATATATTTT. Translation: CATSRDPGFGNTIYF. V and J are TRBV15 and TRBJ1-3; maybe TRBD1 (5 bases). The CDR3 is 15 amino acids. CDR1 and CDR2 (germline): LNHNV, YYDKDF (reference sequence). Trimming took off 0 bases at V and 7 bases at J, with 13 bases between the two ends.

This chain links TRBV2 with TRBJ1-5, with D possibly matching TRBD1 (5 bases). Germline CDR1 is SNHLY and CDR2 is FYNNEI. The CDR3 has 16 amino acids. V was clipped by 4 bases and J by 4 bases, with 17 bases between them. CDR3 residues: CASSAGTTLINQPQHF. CDR3 coding DNA: TGTGCCAGCAGTGCCGGGACTACCCTAATTAATCAGCCCCAGCATTTT.

This chain uses TRBV6-2 or TRBV6-3 with TRBJ1-1; D possibly corresponds to TRBD1 (6 bases). The CDR3 is 15 amino acids. Germline V gene data show CDR1 as MNHEY and CDR2 as SVGEGT. The ends were cut back, 0 bases at V and 5 bases at J, with 13 bases in the middle. The chain's CDR3 is CASSYSPLQGTEAFF. CDR3 nucleotide sequence: TGTGCCAGCAGTTACTCCCCACTACAGGGTACTGAAGCTTTCTTT.

The rearrangement joins TRBV7-6 to TRBJ1-3; D is possibly TRBD1 (6 bases). The V and J ends lost 6 bases and 0 bases respectively, with 24 bases between them. CDR3 length equals 19 residues. CDR1 and CDR2 from the germline V gene are SGHVS and FNYEAQ. The CDR3 sequence is CASRAETGPTFSSGNTIYF. In DNA, the CDR3 is TGTGCCAGCAGAGCGGAGACAGGCCCCACTTTCTCCTCTGGAAACACCATATATTTT.

The chain has TRBV7-6 and TRBJ2-1; 13 bases match TRBD2. The V and J ends lost 1 base and 6 bases, in that order; junction bases with no gene match: 12. The CDR3 is 19 amino acids. Germline V gene data show CDR1 as SGHVS and CDR2 as FNYEAQ. Here the CDR3 reads CASSLGMTSGGSGLNEQFF. In DNA form, the CDR3 reads TGTGCCAGCAGCTTAGGAATGACTAGCGGGGGGAGTGGGCTCAATGAGCAGTTCTTC.

This chain links TRBV5-4 with TRBJ1-4; 8 bases match TRBD1. J lost 0 bases, V lost 4 bases, and 2 bases had no gene match. CDR1 and CDR2 (germline): SGHNT, YYREEE (reference sequence). The CDR3 sequence is 15 residues long. This chain's CDR3 is CASSPDRATNEKLFF. CDR3 nucleotide sequence: TGTGCCAGCAGCCCGGACAGGGCAACTAATGAAAAACTGTTTTTT. The complete variable domain, with remaining parts taken from reference TRBV5-4 and TRBJ1-4, reads ETGVTQSPTHLIKTRGQQVTLRCSSQSGHNTVSWYQQALGQGPQFIFQYYREEENGRGNFPPRFSGLQFPNYSSELNVNALELDDSALYLCASSPDRATNEKLFFGSGTQLSVL.

This clone was picked up one time. The V gene is TRBV6-1, the J gene TRBJ2-7, with D perhaps TRBD1 (5 bases). V gave up 2 bases and J gave up 4 bases, with 9 bases separating them. The CDR3 has 13 residues. Germline V lookup: CDR1 MNHNS, CDR2 SASEGT. The CDR3, as DNA: TGTGCCAGCAGTGAACGACAGCTATACGAGCAGTACTTC. Its translation is CASSERQLYEQYF.

The chain combines TRBV29-1 with TRBJ1-4, with D maybe TRBD1 (5 bases). CDR1 is SQVTM, CDR2 ANQGSEA, per germline. CDR3 length equals 17 residues. Trimming took 5 bases from V and 1 from J, leaving 20 bases between them. DNA of the CDR3: TGCAGCGTTTGGTCGTCCAGGGAACGAGGAACTAATGAAAAACTGTTTTTT. Translation gives CSVWSSRERGTNEKLFF.

The rearrangement links TRBV7-2 to TRBJ2-7; TRBD1 agrees at 11 bases. The length of the CDR3 is 14 residues. The V segment lost 6 bases and the J segment 3 bases; nucleotides outside the gene matches: 4. Looked up from germline, CDR1 is SGHTA and CDR2 is FQGNSA. In nucleotides, the CDR3 is TGTGCCAGCAGTTCGGACAGGGGGCTCTACGAGCAGTACTTC. It codes for CASSSDRGLYEQYF.

V gene TRBV30 combines with J gene TRBJ1-1; 7 bases match TRBD1. CDR1 is GTSNPN, CDR2 SVGIG, per germline (reference sequence). The trim removed 2 bases at V and 0 bases at J, leaving 9 bases unmatched. The CDR3 runs to 16 residues. CDR3 in amino acids: CAWSIGQALMNTEAFF. Written as DNA, the CDR3 is TGTGCCTGGAGTATTGGACAGGCGCTAATGAACACTGAAGCTTTCTTT. Full variable domain (rest looked up from reference TRBV30 and TRBJ1-1): SQTIHQWPATLVQPVGSPLSLECTVEGTSNPNLYWYRQAAGRGLQLLFYSVGIGQISSEVPQNLSASRPQDRQFILSSKKLLLSDSGFYLCAWSIGQALMNTEAFFGQGTRLTVV.

V is TRBV6-5 and J is TRBJ1-1; D not resolved. Trimming pared 0 bases from V and 11 bases from J, leaving 16 bases between. Germline loops: CDR1 MNHEY, CDR2 SVGAGI. CDR3 length equals 14 residues. CDR3 region: CASSYSSAERWAFF. The CDR3 nucleotides read TGTGCCAGCAGTTACTCGTCCGCTGAGAGATGGGCTTTCTTT.

This chain links TRBV28 with TRBJ1-5; 9 bases fit TRBD1. This CDR3 region has 16 residues. Germline V gives CDR1 MDHEN, CDR2 SYDVKM. J gave up 6 bases and V 3 bases, and 9 bases lay outside the gene matches. Here the CDR3 DNA reads TGTGCCAGCAGTTTCCATCAAGGACAGGGGACTCAGCCCCAGCATTTT. Translating it yields CASSFHQGQGTQPQHF.

The chain employs TRBV5-4 and TRBJ2-1, with D tentatively TRBD2 (5 bases). V shed 4 bases and J shed 4 bases, with 12 bases lying between them. This CDR3 is 14 amino acids long. Germline-derived CDR1 and CDR2 are SGHNT and YYREEE (reference sequence). CDR3 in amino acids: CASSRIEGYNEQFF. As DNA, the CDR3 is TGTGCCAGCAGCCGGATCGAGGGTTACAATGAGCAGTTCTTC.

The chain is built from TRBV4-3 and TRBJ1-2; TRBD1 is a possible D gene (6 bases). The CDR3 length is 15 residues. V dropped 4 bases and J dropped 4 bases, with 16 bases sitting between them. Germline lookup yields CDR1 LGHNA and CDR2 YSLEER. The CDR3: CASSPRAGEVYGYTF. The CDR3 DNA is TGCGCCAGCAGCCCCAGAGCAGGGGAAGTCTATGGCTACACCTTC.

The chain couples TRBV6-5 to TRBJ1-4; 9 bases are a match to TRBD1. This CDR3 comprises 14 residues. V was pared by 7 bases and J by 8 bases, with 8 bases of the junction left unmatched. Germline values: CDR1 MNHEY, CDR2 SVGAGI. CDR3 sequence: CASTSTGGREKLFF. The CDR3, as DNA: TGTGCCAGCACCTCGACAGGGGGTCGAGAAAAACTGTTTTTT.

The genes are TRBV5-1 and TRBJ2-1, with 8 bases fitting TRBD2. The germline CDR1 and CDR2 sequences are SGHRS and YFSETQ. Losses at the gene ends were 7 bases for V and 2 bases for J; bases not matched to a gene: 8. The CDR3 runs to 15 residues. CDR3 protein: CASGYSGETYNEQFF. CDR3 sequence (DNA): TGCGCCAGCGGTTATAGCGGGGAAACCTACAATGAGCAGTTCTTC.

This clone was seen just once. The DNA of the CDR3 is TGTGCCATCAGCGCAATGACAGGAGCCACTGAAGCTTTCTTT. Amino acids: CAISAMTGATEAFF. The rearrangement uses TRBV10-3 and TRBJ1-1, with D possibly being TRBD1 (6 bases). The CDR3 totals 14 residues. Trimming stripped 6 bases from V and 4 bases from J, with 15 bases between. Germline V gives CDR1 ENHRY, CDR2 SYGVKD.

This chain joins TRBV2 and TRBJ2-3; the match to TRBD2 covers 9 bases. J was trimmed by 1 base and V by 10 bases; bases with no gene match: 9. The CDR3 contains 15 residues. Germline V gives CDR1 SNHLY, CDR2 FYNNEI. The chain's CDR3 is CATFLAGTGTDTQYF. CDR3 bases: TGTGCCACCTTTCTAGCGGGGACGGGCACAGATACGCAGTATTTT.

The gene calls are TRBV7-2 and TRBJ1-1; the match to TRBD1 covers 8 bases. Trimming at V came to 5 bases and at J to 4 bases, leaving 6 bases not matched to a gene. There are 14 residues in the CDR3. Germline CDR1 is SGHTA and CDR2 is FQGNSA. The CDR3 region has the DNA TGTGCCAGCAGCCGGGACAGGTCGGGCACTGAAGCTTTCTTT. Translating it yields CASSRDRSGTEAFF. Looking up the rest from reference TRBV7-2 and TRBJ1-1 gives the full variable domain: GAGVSQSPSNKVTEKGKDVELRCDPISGHTALYWYRQSLGQGLEFLIYFQGNSAPDKSGLPSDRFSAERTGGSVSTLTIQRTQQEDSAVYLCASSRDRSGTEAFFGQGTRLTVV.

This chain connects TRBV5-3 to TRBJ1-2; D is uncertain. TRBV5-3 is sorted into the ORF group, with uncertain function. Trimming took 1 base from V and 6 from J, leaving 16 bases between them. The CDR3 spans 15 residues. CDR3 bases: TGTGCCAGAAGCTTGTTATGTCAGAAACACGATGGCTACACCTTC. It specifies CARSLLCQKHDGYTF.